The TCR beta chain described here comes from a study of T cell changes during pregnancy in multiple sclerosis. Assay: immunoSEQ multiplex PCR; the TCRdb copy retains only in-frame clones and omits some. The profile shows 70,000 to 90,000 clones, around 93% of them singletons. The V end was cut by 5 bases, the J end by 7 bases, with 18 bases between. The CDR3 contains 15 residues. Germline V gene lookup returns CDR1 SGHVS and CDR2 FQNEAQ. The origin of this receptor is a female donor in good health, serving as a control in a pregnancy study. Some clones in this sample may be carry-over from other donors' samples. Sequencing used PBMCs, obtained in the first trimester of pregnancy. The genes are TRBV7-8 and TRBJ2-1, with D possibly being TRBD2 (6 bases). CDR3 DNA sequence: TGTGCCAGCAGCCCCGACCGAGTTGGGGGGAATGAGCAGTTCTTC. Its protein product is CASSPDRVGGNEQFF.